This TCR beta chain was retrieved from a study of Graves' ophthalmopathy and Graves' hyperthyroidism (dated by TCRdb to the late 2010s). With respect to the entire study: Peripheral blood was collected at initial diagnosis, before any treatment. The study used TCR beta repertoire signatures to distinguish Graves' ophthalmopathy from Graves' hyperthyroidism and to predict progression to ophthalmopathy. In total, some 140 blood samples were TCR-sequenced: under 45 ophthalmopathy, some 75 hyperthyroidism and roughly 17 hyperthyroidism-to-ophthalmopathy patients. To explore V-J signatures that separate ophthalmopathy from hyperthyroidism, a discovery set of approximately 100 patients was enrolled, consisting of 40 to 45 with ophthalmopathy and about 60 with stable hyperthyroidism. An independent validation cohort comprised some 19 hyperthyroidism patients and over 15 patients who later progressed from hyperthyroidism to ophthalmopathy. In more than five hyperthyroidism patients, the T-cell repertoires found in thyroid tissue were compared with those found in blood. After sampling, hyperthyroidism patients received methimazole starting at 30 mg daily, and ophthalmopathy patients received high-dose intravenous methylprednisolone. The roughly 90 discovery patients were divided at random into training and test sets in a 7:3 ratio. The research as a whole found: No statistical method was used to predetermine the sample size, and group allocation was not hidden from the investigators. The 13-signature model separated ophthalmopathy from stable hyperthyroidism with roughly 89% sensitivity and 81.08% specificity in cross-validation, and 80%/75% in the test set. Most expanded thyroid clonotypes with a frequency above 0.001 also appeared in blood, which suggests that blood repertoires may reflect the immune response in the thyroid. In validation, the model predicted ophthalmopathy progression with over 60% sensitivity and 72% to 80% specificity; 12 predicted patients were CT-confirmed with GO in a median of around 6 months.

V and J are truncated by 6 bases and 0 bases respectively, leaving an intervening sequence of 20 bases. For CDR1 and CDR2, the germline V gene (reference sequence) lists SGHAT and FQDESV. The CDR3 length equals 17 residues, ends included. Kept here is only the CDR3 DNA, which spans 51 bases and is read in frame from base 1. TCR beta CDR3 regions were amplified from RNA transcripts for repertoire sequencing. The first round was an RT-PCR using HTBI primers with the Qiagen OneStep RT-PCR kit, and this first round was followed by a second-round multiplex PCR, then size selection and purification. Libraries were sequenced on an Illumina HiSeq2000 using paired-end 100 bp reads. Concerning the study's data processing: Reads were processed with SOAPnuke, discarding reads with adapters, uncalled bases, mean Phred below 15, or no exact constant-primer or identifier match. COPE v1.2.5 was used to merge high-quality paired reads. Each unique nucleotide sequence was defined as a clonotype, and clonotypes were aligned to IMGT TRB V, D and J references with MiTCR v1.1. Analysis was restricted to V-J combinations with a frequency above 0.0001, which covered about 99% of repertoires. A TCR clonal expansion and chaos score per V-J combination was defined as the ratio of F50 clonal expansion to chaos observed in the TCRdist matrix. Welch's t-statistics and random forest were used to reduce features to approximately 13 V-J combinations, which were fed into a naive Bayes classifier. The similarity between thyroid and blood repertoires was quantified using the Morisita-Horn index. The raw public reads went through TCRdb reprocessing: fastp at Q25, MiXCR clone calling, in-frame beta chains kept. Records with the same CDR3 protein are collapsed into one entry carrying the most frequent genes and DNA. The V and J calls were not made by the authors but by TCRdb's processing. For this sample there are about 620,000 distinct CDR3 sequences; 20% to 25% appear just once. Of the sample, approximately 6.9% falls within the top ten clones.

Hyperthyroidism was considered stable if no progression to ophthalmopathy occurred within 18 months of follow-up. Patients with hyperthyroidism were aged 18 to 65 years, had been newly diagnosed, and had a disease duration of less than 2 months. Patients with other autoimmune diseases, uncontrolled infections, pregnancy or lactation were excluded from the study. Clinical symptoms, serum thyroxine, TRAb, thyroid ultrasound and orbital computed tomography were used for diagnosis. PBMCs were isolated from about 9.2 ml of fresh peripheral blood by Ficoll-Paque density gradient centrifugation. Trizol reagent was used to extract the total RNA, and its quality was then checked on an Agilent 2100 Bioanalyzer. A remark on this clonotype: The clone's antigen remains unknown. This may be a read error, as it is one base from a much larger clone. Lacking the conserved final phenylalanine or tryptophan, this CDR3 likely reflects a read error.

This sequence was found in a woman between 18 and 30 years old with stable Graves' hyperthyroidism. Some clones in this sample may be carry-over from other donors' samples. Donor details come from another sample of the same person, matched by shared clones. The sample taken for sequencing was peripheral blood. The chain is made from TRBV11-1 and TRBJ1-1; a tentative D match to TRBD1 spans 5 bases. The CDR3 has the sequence CASRPKGREGMNTEAFS. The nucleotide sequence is TGTGCCAGCAGACCCAAGGGGAGGGAAGGGATGAACACTGAAGCTTTCTCT.